This T cell receptor beta chain was captured in a study of T cells after yellow fever vaccination (dated by TCRdb to between 2019 and 2020). General notes on the study: The SMART-Seq v4 Ultra Low Input RNA kit was used to prepare libraries from fractions with low cell numbers. To track T-cell clones before and after primary and booster YFV17D yellow fever vaccination, bulk TCR alpha and beta repertoires were sequenced longitudinally. Blood samples were taken at several timepoints before and after primary and secondary immunization, and bulk PBMC replicates and cell subsets were isolated. The cohort comprised two healthy male donors, one aged 18 to 30 and one aged 30 to 39 years.

TCRdb lists the instrument as Illumina NovaSeq 6000. TCR cDNA was made using 5'RACE template switching, a step that added a universal primer site and unique molecular identifiers. Priming for cDNA synthesis came from both the TCR alpha and TCR beta constant segments. Libraries were amplified in two PCR steps, with sample barcodes and sequencing adapters added in the second step. Sequencing of the libraries was done on either Illumina HiSeq 2500 (2x100 bp) or NovaSeq (2x150 bp). As for the authors' bioinformatics: MIGEC was used to demultiplex reads and collapse the reads into UMI consensus sequences, and MiXCR was used for V(D)J alignment. Vaccine-responding clonotypes were identified with edgeR using replicate PBMC samples, with FDR below 0.01 and a log2 fold change above 5 up to day 15 being required. Each bulk clonotype was labeled CD4 or CD8 based on which sequenced repertoire, CD4 or CD8, contained the clonotype at higher abundance. The raw public reads went through TCRdb reprocessing: fastp at Q25, MiXCR clone calling, in-frame beta chains kept. Each CDR3 protein gets just one entry, which takes the most common genes and DNA from the rows behind it. What appears here as the V and J calls and clone size reflects TCRdb's work, not the paper's. Present in this sample are about 320,000 distinct CDR3 sequences, around 4.5% of which were seen just once. The leading ten clones occupy roughly 19% of the sample.

This clonotype appeared many times. It has no known antigen specificity. The record has no base qualities; no much larger clone is one base away. There are 14 amino acids in the CDR3, from cysteine to phenylalanine inclusive. Only CDR3 DNA is held: 42 bases, read in frame from base 1. V drops 4 bases and J drops 1 base, leaving 8 bases in between. Beyond this particular receptor, the publication reports: The secondary T-cell response was weaker than the primary response but faster, peaking on day 5 instead of day 15. Computational filtering was needed because FACS-sorted repertoires could contain abundant contaminating clonotypes from the bulk population. After the booster, most clones that had expanded after primary vaccination were detected again (roughly 95% of CD4 and 88% of CD8), suggesting broad maintenance of memory. Because the study included only a couple of donors, the extent to which the findings can be generalized is limited. A small fraction of clonotypes appeared in both the CD4 and CD8 compartments, likely as a result of convergent recombination.

The treatment or condition label on this specimen signifies: live attenuated yellow fever vaccine strain. At every blood-draw timepoint, two biological replicates of bulk PBMCs were collected. PBMCs were isolated from peripheral blood using a standard Ficoll-Paque protocol. TriZol was used to extract RNA from bulk PBMCs, CD4 and CD8 fractions, and dextramer-positive and dextramer-negative fractions. This chain is built from TRBV12-3 or TRBV12-4 and TRBJ1-3; the D gene cannot be resolved reliably. The clonotype comes from a young man who received the YFV17D yellow fever vaccine. Sequences were derived from PBMCs, sampled 15 days after the yellow fever booster vaccination. The CDR3 protein sequence reads: CASSSTYSGNTIYF. The sequence in DNA is TGTGCCAGCAGTTCGACCTATTCTGGAAACACCATATATTTT.